This is a list of T cell receptor beta chains from one sample in a study of cytomegalovirus exposure and HLA in healthy donors. Sequenced by immunoSEQ multiplex PCR; TCRdb stores in-frame clones only, minus some. Counted here are around 120,000 clones, roughly 80% occurring once; the ten biggest clones make up 30%. Material: PBMCs. These receptors were collected from a man aged 60 to 75 in good health and CMV-seropositive. Each CDR3 is given with its conserved first and last residue. Each record gives: D gene, J gene, V gene, clone size, CDR3 protein, CDR3 DNA. D genes are given only for firm matches. Some rows have no size entry. The others give once, few or many, or a class for an expanded clone.

>NA|TRBJ2-7|TRBV11-1|once
CASSLRGPGEQYF
TGTGCCAGCAGCTTAAGAGGGCCGGGGGAGCAGTACTTC
>NA|TRBJ2-2|TRBV2|NA
CASSESGHSTGELFF
TGTGCCAGCAGTGAAAGCGGGCACTCCACCGGGGAGCTGTTTTTT
>NA|TRBJ1-1|TRBV6-1|once
CASTEMNTEAFF
TGTGCCAGCACAGAAATGAACACTGAAGCTTTCTTT
>TRBD1|TRBJ2-3|TRBV2|NA
CASSPNRGQGASDTQYF
TGTGCCAGCAGTCCGAATCGGGGACAGGGGGCGTCCGATACGCAGTATTTT
>TRBD1|TRBJ2-7|TRBV5-8|once
CASSRQGYSYEQYF
TGTGCCAGCAGCAGACAGGGCTACTCCTACGAGCAGTACTTC
>NA|TRBJ2-1|TRBV9|NA
CASSVVGTPGNEQFF
TGTGCCAGCAGCGTAGTAGGGACTCCTGGGAATGAGCAGTTCTTC
>NA|TRBJ2-2|TRBV5-5|NA
CASSLVGGAAGELFF
TGTGCCAGCAGCTTAGTAGGTGGGGCGGCCGGGGAGCTGTTTTTT
>NA|TRBJ1-6|TRBV27|NA
CASSPRGGYGLSYNSPLHF
TGTGCCAGCAGTCCCCGGGGAGGGTACGGCCTCTCCTATAATTCACCCCTCCACTTT
>NA|TRBJ2-2|TRBV5-1|NA
CASSLRLAVNTGELFF
TGCGCCAGCAGCTTGAGGCTAGCAGTGAACACCGGGGAGCTGTTTTTT
>TRBD2|TRBJ2-1|TRBV19|once
CASSIVGGGVGYNEQFF
TGTGCCAGTAGTATAGTGGGGGGAGGGGTTGGTTACAATGAGCAGTTCTTC
>TRBD2|TRBJ2-7|TRBV6-5|NA
CASVAGRIYEQYF
TGTGCCAGCGTAGCGGGCCGAATCTACGAGCAGTACTTC
>NA|TRBJ2-1|TRBV5-1|few
CASSLALSVPEQFF
TGCGCCAGCAGCTTGGCCCTCAGTGTACCGGAGCAGTTCTTC
>TRBD2|TRBJ2-1|TRBV10-1|NA
CASSESGTSSSEQFF
TGCGCCAGCAGTGAGTCCGGGACTAGCTCCAGTGAGCAGTTCTTC
>NA|TRBJ1-4|TRBV7-9|NA
CSSSLGRTNEKLFF
TGTTCCAGCAGCTTAGGGCGGACTAATGAAAAACTGTTTTTT
>TRBD1|TRBJ1-4|TRBV6-5|NA
CASSYRGRVEKLFF
TGTGCCAGCAGTTACAGGGGGCGGGTTGAAAAACTGTTTTTT
>TRBD1|TRBJ1-1|TRBV25-1|NA
CASSENRGQNTEAFF
TGTGCCAGCAGTGAGAACAGGGGACAGAACACTGAAGCTTTCTTT
>TRBD1|TRBJ1-5|TRBV19|NA
CASSPGTGGLGRNQPQHF
TGTGCCAGTAGCCCCGGGACAGGGGGGTTGGGGAGAAATCAGCCCCAGCATTTT
>TRBD1|TRBJ2-1|TRBV5-1|NA
CASSFLGQTYNEQFF
TGCGCCAGCAGCTTCCTGGGACAGACCTACAATGAGCAGTTCTTC
>NA|TRBJ1-1|TRBV6-4|NA
CAGVRVGTNTEAFF
TGTGCCGGGGTCAGGGTAGGTACGAACACTGAAGCTTTCTTT
>TRBD2|TRBJ2-3|TRBV5-1|NA
CASSLGGLAGGSGDTQYF
TGCGCCAGCAGCTTGGGAGGACTAGCGGGGGGTTCGGGAGATACGCAGTATTTT
>NA|TRBJ1-3|TRBV12-5|NA
CASGLSGKNTIYF
TGTGCTAGTGGTTTGTCGGGGAAAAACACCATATATTTT
>NA|TRBJ1-1|TRBV19|NA
CASTPGLGEAFF
TGTGCCAGTACCCCGGGACTGGGGGAAGCTTTCTTT
>NA|TRBJ1-1|TRBV9|NA
CASIQGDGTEAFF
TGTGCCAGCATCCAGGGTGACGGCACTGAAGCTTTCTTT
>TRBD1|TRBJ1-1|TRBV19|few
CASSSGGTVPEAFF
TGTGCCAGTAGCTCAGGGGGGACAGTCCCTGAAGCTTTCTTT
>NA|TRBJ1-1|TRBV29-1|NA
CSVTKRGTEAFF
TGCAGCGTCACGAAAAGGGGCACTGAAGCTTTCTTT
>NA|TRBJ2-7|TRBV6-5|once
CASRGGTHPSYEQYF
TGTGCCAGCAGGGGAGGGACACATCCTTCCTACGAGCAGTACTTC
>NA|TRBJ2-6|TRBV5-6|NA
CASSLGWSGSVSGANVLTF
TGTGCCAGCAGCTTGGGATGGTCCGGGAGCGTCTCTGGGGCCAACGTCCTGACTTTC
>TRBD1|TRBJ2-7|TRBV10-2|NA
CASSESAGTGLTYEQYF
TGCGCCAGCAGTGAATCCGCGGGGACAGGGTTAACCTACGAGCAGTACTTC
>TRBD1|TRBJ2-1|TRBV7-2|NA
CASTLGTGSYNEQFF
TGTGCCAGCACCTTGGGGACAGGCTCCTACAATGAGCAGTTCTTC
>NA|TRBJ2-7|TRBV28|NA
CASKTETYEQYF
TGTGCCAGCAAAACAGAGACCTACGAGCAGTACTTC
>TRBD2|TRBJ2-1|TRBV4-2|NA
CASSQEWTSGGAEQFF
TGTGCCAGCAGCCAAGAATGGACTAGCGGGGGGGCGGAGCAGTTCTTC
>NA|TRBJ2-1|TRBV7-2|NA
CASTQPGLTWNEQFF
TGTGCCAGCACCCAACCGGGACTTACATGGAATGAGCAGTTCTTC
>TRBD2|TRBJ2-5|TRBV7-8|once
CASSLMASGRTETQYF
TGTGCCAGCAGCTTAATGGCTAGCGGGAGGACAGAGACCCAGTACTTC
>TRBD1|TRBJ1-1|TRBV5-6|NA
CASSLRGSTGEAFF
TGTGCCAGCAGCCTCAGGGGGTCCACCGGAGAAGCTTTCTTT
>TRBD1|TRBJ2-7|TRBV27|NA
CASSTRQGANSYEQYF
TGTGCCAGCAGTACTCGACAGGGGGCGAACTCCTACGAGCAGTACTTC
>NA|TRBJ1-4|TRBV5-1|few
CASSPPDSEKLFF
TGCGCCAGCAGCCCTCCGGACAGCGAAAAACTGTTTTTT
>TRBD1|TRBJ2-2|TRBV4-1|NA
CASSQDRIYNLPKQGAGELFF
TGCGCCAGCAGCCAAGATCGAATATATAATCTGCCGAAACAGGGGGCCGGGGAGCTGTTTTTT
>NA|TRBJ2-5|TRBV10-1|NA
CASSEKGQETQYF
TGCGCCAGCAGTGAGAAGGGGCAAGAGACCCAGTACTTC
>NA|TRBJ1-1|TRBV7-9|NA
CASSLTLNTEAFF
TGTGCCAGCAGCCTGACACTTAACACTGAAGCTTTCTTT
>TRBD2|TRBJ2-1|TRBV5-1|NA
CASSLGLAENNEQFF
TGCGCCAGCAGCTTAGGACTAGCGGAGAACAATGAGCAGTTCTTC
>NA|TRBJ2-1|TRBV9|NA
CASSGAGTYNEQFF
TGTGCCAGCAGCGGGGCGGGTACCTACAATGAGCAGTTCTTC
>TRBD2|TRBJ2-2|TRBV5-1|NA
CASSFLAGANTGELFF
TGCGCCAGCAGCTTTCTAGCGGGGGCGAACACCGGGGAGCTGTTTTTT
>NA|TRBJ2-7|TRBV6-1|NA
CASRRMLYEQYF
TGTGCCAGCAGGAGGATGCTCTACGAGCAGTACTTC
>NA|TRBJ1-5|TRBV21-1|NA
CASSFSRGNQPQHF
TGTGCCAGCAGCTTCTCGCGGGGCAATCAGCCCCAGCATTTT
>TRBD1|TRBJ1-5|TRBV6-1|NA
CASTSTGPNQPQHF
TGTGCCAGCACTTCGACAGGGCCCAATCAGCCCCAGCATTTT
>NA|TRBJ2-2|TRBV10-3|NA
CAISTSLRGPDTGELFF
TGTGCCATCAGTACCTCCCTGCGGGGGCCCGATACCGGGGAGCTGTTTTTT
>TRBD2|TRBJ2-2|TRBV28|NA
CASSRTSENTGELFF
TGTGCCAGCAGTAGAACTAGCGAGAACACCGGGGAGCTGTTTTTT
>TRBD1|TRBJ2-5|TRBV5-1|NA
CASSFSGTGGETQYF
TGCGCCAGCAGCTTTTCCGGGACAGGGGGAGAGACCCAGTACTTC
>NA|TRBJ1-1|TRBV2|NA
CASRNRANTEAFF
TGTGCCAGCAGAAACAGGGCGAACACTGAAGCTTTCTTT
>TRBD1|TRBJ1-1|TRBV5-1|NA
CASSWGGQGSTEAFF
TGCGCCAGCAGCTGGGGGGGACAGGGATCGACTGAAGCTTTCTTT
>NA|TRBJ1-3|TRBV27|NA
CASSQLHGNTIYF
TGTGCCAGCAGTCAGTTGCACGGAAACACCATATATTTT